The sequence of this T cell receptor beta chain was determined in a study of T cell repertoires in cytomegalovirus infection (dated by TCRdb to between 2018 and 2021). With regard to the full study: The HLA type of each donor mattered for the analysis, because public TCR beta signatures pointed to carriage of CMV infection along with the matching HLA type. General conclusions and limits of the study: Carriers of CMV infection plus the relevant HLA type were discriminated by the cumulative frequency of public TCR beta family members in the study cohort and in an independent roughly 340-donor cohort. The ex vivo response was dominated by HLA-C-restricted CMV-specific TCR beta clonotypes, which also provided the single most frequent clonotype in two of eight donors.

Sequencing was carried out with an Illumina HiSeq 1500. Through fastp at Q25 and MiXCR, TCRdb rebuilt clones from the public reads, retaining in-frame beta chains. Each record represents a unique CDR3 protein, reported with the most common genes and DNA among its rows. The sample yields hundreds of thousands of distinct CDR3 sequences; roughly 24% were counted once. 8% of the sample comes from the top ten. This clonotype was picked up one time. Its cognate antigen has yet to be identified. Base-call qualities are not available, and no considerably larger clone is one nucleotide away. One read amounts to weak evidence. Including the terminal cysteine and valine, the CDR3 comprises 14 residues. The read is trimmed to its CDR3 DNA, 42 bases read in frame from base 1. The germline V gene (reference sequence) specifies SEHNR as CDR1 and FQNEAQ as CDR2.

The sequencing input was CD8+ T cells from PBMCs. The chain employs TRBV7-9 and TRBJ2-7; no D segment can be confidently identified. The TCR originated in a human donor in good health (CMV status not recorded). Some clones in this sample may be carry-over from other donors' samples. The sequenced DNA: TGTGCCAGCGGCTTTGGAAGGAGCTCCTACGAGCAGTACGTC. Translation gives CASGFGRSSYEQYV.